This TCR beta chain stems from a study of long-term antiretroviral therapy in people with HIV. Participants living with HIV all received treatment in the United States. With regard to this clone: As yet, its antigen is unknown.

General study points: Specimens of blood were obtained during about 2004 to 2017, possibly under older ART regimens. Transplant-donor-level diversity was not reached after ART, though diversity increased.

The CDR3 has 13 residues. Germline values: CDR1 SQVTM, CDR2 ANQGSEA. V was clipped by 8 bases and J by 1 base, with 11 bases between them. With survey level as its setting, the immunoSEQ assay was v3.0. Sequencing used immunoSEQ multiplex PCR; TCRdb keeps in-frame clones, though not all of them. The sample has about 20,000 clones, less than 80% seen once. The source material was unsorted PBMCs, sampled 0.3 years after starting antiretroviral therapy. The V call is TRBV29-1, the J call TRBJ2-2; tentatively, D is TRBD1 (6 bases). This TCR derives from a woman between 50 and 59 years old with HIV. CDR3 bases: TGCAGCTCACGAGGGGGGAACACCGGGGAGCTGTTTTTT. Amino acids: CSSRGGNTGELFF.